These 25 T cell receptor beta chains originate from one sample sequenced in a study of T-cell memory formation after mild COVID-19. TCRdb reprocessed the 5' RACE reads with MiXCR, giving one entry per CDR3 protein. The table includes some 120,000 distinct CDR3 sequences, approximately 17% detected once. Sequenced input: PBMCs or a T cell subset sorted from them (not recorded which). The receptors stem from a man younger than 35 who had mild COVID-19 (a few samples of this study predate the infection). Cell type and time point are not known.

This clonotype was counted between two and nine times. The chain joins TRBV5-5 to TRBJ2-4; 7 bases match TRBD1. The V gene's germline CDR1 is SGHKS and CDR2 YYEKEE (reference sequence). V trimming: 0 bases; J trimming: 14 bases; junction bases outside the gene matches: 5. CDR3 length: 12 amino acids. DNA of the CDR3: TGTGCCAGCAGCTTGGGACAGGGTCTGGAGTACTTC. Its protein product is CASSLGQGLEYF.

This clonotype was seen only a few times. The chain has TRBV6-1 and TRBJ1-1, with D uncertain. Germline assignment: CDR1 MNHNS and CDR2 SASEGT. Trimming removed 2 bases at V and 7 bases at J, with 14 bases between. The CDR3 spans 14 residues. The CDR3 region has the DNA TGTGCCAGCAGTGAACAGGCTCTTATCGTTGAAGCTTTCTTT. Translation: CASSEQALIVEAFF.

This clonotype turned up a few times. The V and J genes are TRBV6-2 or TRBV6-3 and TRBJ2-1; 8 nucleotides match TRBD1. This CDR3 has 16 amino acids. Germline trimming cut 2 bases from V and 8 bases from J; bases unmatched to any gene: 11. Per germline, CDR1 MNHEY and CDR2 SVGEGT. The CDR3: CASSYGGQGGKDEQFF. The CDR3 coding sequence is TGTGCCAGCAGTTACGGAGGACAGGGTGGAAAGGATGAGCAGTTCTTC.

The CDR3 sequence is CASSPPHSSYGYTF. The CDR3 DNA reads TGTGCCAGCAGTCCCCCCCACAGCAGCTATGGCTACACCTTC. V and J are TRBV28 and TRBJ1-2; D unresolved. Trimming took off 5 bases at V and 4 bases at J, with 14 bases between the two ends. Germline-derived CDR1 and CDR2 are MDHEN and SYDVKM. The CDR3 contains 14 residues.

The V gene is TRBV14, the J gene TRBJ1-1; 7 bases map to TRBD1. This CDR3 is 15 amino acids long. From germline, CDR1 is SGHDN and CDR2 FVKESK. V was pared by 1 base and J by 2 bases, with 4 bases of the junction left unmatched. The DNA of the CDR3 is TGTGCCAGCAGCCAAGTCGCAGGGGGAAACACTGAAGCTTTCTTT. Its translation is CASSQVAGGNTEAFF.

V gene TRBV13 combines with J gene TRBJ2-6; the D is unclear. Between the trimmed V and J ends, which lost 1 base and 2 bases, there was a span of 6 bases. This CDR3 is built from 15 residues. The germline gives CDR1 PRHDT, CDR2 FYEKMQ (reference sequence). CDR3 bases: TGTGCCAGCAGCTTAGAAGCTCCTGGGGCCAACGTCCTGACTTTC. The encoded protein is CASSLEAPGANVLTF.

This clonotype was picked up a small number of times. The chain carries TRBV20-1 and TRBJ2-7, with D tentatively TRBD1 or TRBD2 (5 bases each). Trimming removed 0 bases at V and 3 bases at J, with 15 bases between. Per the germline V gene, CDR1 is DFQATT and CDR2 is SNEGSKA (reference sequence). CDR3 length: 15 amino acids. Here the CDR3 DNA reads TGCAGTGCTAGAGATCCGAGGGGCGCAGTCTACGAGCAGTACTTC. Residues: CSARDPRGAVYEQYF.

This clonotype was counted many times. The chain combines TRBV5-4 with TRBJ2-1; D might be TRBD2 (5 bases). V was trimmed by 4 bases and J by 4 bases, leaving 15 bases between them. The CDR3 consists of 15 residues. Germline V CDR1 and CDR2: SGHNT, YYREEE (reference sequence). The CDR3 loop reads CASSADLGDYNEQFF. The CDR3, as DNA: TGTGCCAGCAGCGCCGACTTGGGAGATTACAATGAGCAGTTCTTC.

The rearrangement uses TRBV6-2 or TRBV6-3 and TRBJ2-3; maybe TRBD2 (5 bases). Germline-derived CDR1 and CDR2 are MNHEY and SVGEGT. Trimming took off 9 bases at V and 0 bases at J, with 10 bases between the two ends. The CDR3 is made up of 13 amino acids. This CDR3 is CASAGLSTDTQYF. In DNA form, the CDR3 reads TGTGCCAGTGCAGGACTTAGCACAGATACGCAGTATTTT.

The CDR3: CASESRSGETQYF. The DNA of the CDR3 is TGTGCCAGCGAGTCGAGATCTGGAGAGACCCAGTACTTC. V usage is TRBV3-1 and J usage is TRBJ2-5; D gene unclear. The V end was cut by 8 bases, the J end by 4 bases, with 14 bases between. The CDR3 loop spans 13 amino acids. Per germline, CDR1 LGHDT and CDR2 YNNKEL (reference sequence).

This clonotype was seen a few times. This rearrangement joins TRBV5-1 to TRBJ2-3; either TRBD1 or TRBD2 may fit D (6 bases each). V lost 0 bases and J 4 bases, leaving 18 bases between the germline ends. CDR1 is SGHRS, CDR2 YFSETQ, per germline. The CDR3 runs to 17 residues. CDR3 region: CASSLAVSGAGADTQYF. CDR3 DNA: TGCGCCAGCAGCTTGGCGGTGTCGGGGGCAGGTGCAGATACGCAGTATTTT.

At least ten counts were recorded for this clonotype. The gene calls are TRBV12-3 or TRBV12-4 and TRBJ2-5; possibly TRBD1 for D (6 bases). The CDR3 is 17 amino acids. V was cut by 6 bases and J by 3 bases, with 23 bases left in between. For the CDR3, the DNA is TGTGCCAGCAGCCTAATGGGGGCCCGGGACGGCAAAGAGACCCAGTACTTC. Residues: CASSLMGARDGKETQYF.

This clonotype was seen a handful of times. This chain joins TRBV7-2 and TRBJ1-6; 7 positions agree with TRBD1. The CDR3 has 13 residues. The germline V gene has CDR1 SGHTA and CDR2 FQGNSA. With V trimmed by 1 base and J by 12 bases, 3 bases remained unmatched. CDR3: CASSLEQGLPLHF. Written as DNA, the CDR3 is TGTGCCAGCAGCTTAGAACAGGGGCTACCCCTCCACTTT.

This clonotype turned up a few times. This chain joins TRBV5-1 and TRBJ2-5, with TRBD2 matching over 7 bases. The germline V gene has CDR1 SGHRS and CDR2 YFSETQ. CDR3 size: 14 residues. V shed 3 bases, J shed 4 bases, and the junction held 6 bases outside the gene matches. Written as DNA, the CDR3 is TGCGCCAGCAGCTCCCAAAGCGGGATAGAGACCCAGTACTTC. Its protein product is CASSSQSGIETQYF.

This chain uses TRBV7-2 with TRBJ2-1, with 9 positions matching TRBD1. The CDR3 contains 15 residues. Germline V gene data show CDR1 as SGHTA and CDR2 as FQGNSA. With V trimmed by 4 bases and J by 2 bases, 3 bases remained unmatched. The CDR3 DNA follows: TGTGCCAGCAGCTCGGACAGGGGAACCTACAATGAGCAGTTCTTC. Translated, it gives CASSSDRGTYNEQFF.

In this sample, this clonotype turned up a few times. The chain employs TRBV5-1 and TRBJ1-2, with 8 bases lining up with TRBD1. Trimming cost V 4 bases and J 5 bases; bases outside gene matches: 10. This CDR3 has 15 amino acids. CDR1 and CDR2 (germline): SGHRS, YFSETQ. The CDR3, as DNA: TGCGCCAGCAGCAGCGCTGTAGGACAGGGATATGGCTACACCTTC. Its protein product is CASSSAVGQGYGYTF. Filled out from reference TRBV5-1 and TRBJ1-2, the complete variable domain reads KAGVTQTPRYLIKTRGQQVTLSCSPISGHRSVSWYQQTPGQGLQFLFEYFSETQRNKGNFPGRFSGRQFSNSRSEMNVSTLELGDSALYLCASSSAVGQGYGYTFGSGTRLTVV.

The sample holds a few counts of this clonotype. In DNA, the CDR3 is TGCGCCAGCAGCTCAGGCACGGGGGGCACAGATACGCAGTATTTT. Amino acids: CASSSGTGGTDTQYF. The V call is TRBV5-1, the J call TRBJ2-3, with D perhaps matching TRBD2 (6 bases). Germline CDR1 is SGHRS and CDR2 is YFSETQ. V was clipped by 3 bases and J by 1 base, with 12 bases between them. The CDR3 is 15 residues long.

The genes are TRBV20-1 and TRBJ1-6, with D unresolved. The V gene lost 2 bases and the J gene lost 8 bases, with 13 bases spanning the gap. The CDR3 runs to 14 residues. Germline loops: CDR1 DFQATT, CDR2 SNEGSKA (reference sequence). DNA of the CDR3: TGCAGTGCTAGACTCGGACCTCCGGATTCACCCCTCCACTTT. It specifies CSARLGPPDSPLHF.

This chain connects TRBV7-2 to TRBJ2-3; no firm D call. The germline CDR1 and CDR2 sequences are SGHTA and FQGNSA. This CDR3 region has 13 residues. Trimming removed 2 bases from V and 6 bases from J, with 9 bases in between. The CDR3 protein is CASSLTPWDTQYF. The CDR3 coding sequence is TGTGCCAGCAGCTTAACCCCCTGGGATACGCAGTATTTT.

This clonotype was counted a few times. The chain's CDR3 is CSARRQATITDTQYF. CDR3 sequence (DNA): TGCAGTGCTAGGAGGCAGGCCACCATCACAGATACGCAGTATTTT. This chain joins TRBV20-1 and TRBJ2-3, with D uncertain. Germline V CDR1 and CDR2: DFQATT, SNEGSKA (reference sequence). The CDR3 length is 15 residues. V shed 3 bases and J shed 2 bases, with 15 bases lying between them.

This clonotype was found many times. A read error may account for a junction end that differs from germline. This chain connects TRBV29-1 to TRBJ2-2; D is perhaps TRBD1 (5 bases). Germline V gene lookup returns CDR1 SQVTM and CDR2 ANQGSEA. The length of the CDR3 is 14 residues. CDR3 protein: CSVGSPGNAGELFF. The CDR3 region has the DNA TGCAGCGTGGGGTCACCAGGGAACGCCGGGGAGCTGTTTTTT.

This chain uses TRBV20-1 with TRBJ2-4; tentative D call: TRBD2 (6 bases). This CDR3 comprises 12 residues. CDR1 is DFQATT, CDR2 SNEGSKA, per germline (reference sequence). V was cut by 5 bases and J by 9 bases, with 14 bases left in between. The CDR3 is CSARTDGGIQYF. The CDR3 DNA sequence: TGCAGTGCTCGGACGGACGGGGGCATTCAGTACTTC.

In its sample, this clonotype was seen a few times. This chain uses TRBV29-1 with TRBJ2-7; the match to TRBD1 covers 11 bases. The germline V gene encodes CDR1 SQVTM and CDR2 ANQGSEA. Unmatched junction bases numbered 5, after V lost 7 bases and J lost 3 bases. The CDR3 contains 13 residues. CDR3 sequence: CSAKGQGVYEQYF. CDR3 sequence (DNA): TGCAGCGCTAAGGGACAGGGGGTCTACGAGCAGTACTTC.

The sample holds a few counts of this clonotype. V gene TRBV11-2 combines with J gene TRBJ1-6; possible D gene TRBD1, 5 bases. Trimming took 5 bases from V and 10 from J, leaving 21 bases between them. Germline lookup yields CDR1 SGHAT and CDR2 FQNNGV. The CDR3 runs to 16 residues. The CDR3 spells CASSPLGRGESSPLHF. The CDR3, as DNA: TGTGCCAGCAGCCCTTTGGGGAGGGGAGAGTCGTCACCCCTCCACTTT. Full variable domain (rest looked up from reference TRBV11-2 and TRBJ1-6): EAGVAQSPRYKIIEKRQSVAFWCNPISGHATLYWYQQILGQGPKLLIQFQNNGVVDDSQLPKDRFSAERLKGVDSTLKIQPAKLEDSAVYLCASSPLGRGESSPLHFGNGTRLTVT.

The chain links TRBV7-2 to TRBJ2-7; 7 bases fit TRBD1. The ends lost 1 base at V and 4 bases at J; junction bases unmatched: 4. CDR3 length equals 14 residues. Looked up from germline, CDR1 is SGHTA and CDR2 is FQGNSA. CDR3 loop: CASSLDRQGYEQYV. CDR3 DNA sequence: TGTGCCAGCAGCTTAGATAGACAGGGTTACGAGCAGTACGTC.